The sequence of this TCR beta chain was determined in a study of blood T cell repertoires in COVID-19. In the study overall: Acute and convalescent COVID-19 specimens originated in the United States, Italy and Spain.

Produced via immunoSEQ multiplex PCR; TCRdb's table is partial and in-frame only. The sample lists around 66,000 clones; about 89% were seen once. The ends were cut back, 6 bases at V and 2 bases at J, with 17 bases in the middle. The CDR3 totals 15 residues. In germline, CDR1 is MNHEY, CDR2 SVGEGT. The rearrangement joins TRBV6-2 or TRBV6-3 to TRBJ2-7; D possibly corresponds to TRBD1 (6 bases). The sample comprised peripheral blood. The clonotype comes from a man aged 55 to 70 with acute or convalescent COVID-19. The chain's CDR3 is CASSMSGAAPYEQYF. The DNA for the CDR3 is TGTGCCAGCAGCATGTCAGGGGCCGCCCCCTACGAGCAGTACTTC.